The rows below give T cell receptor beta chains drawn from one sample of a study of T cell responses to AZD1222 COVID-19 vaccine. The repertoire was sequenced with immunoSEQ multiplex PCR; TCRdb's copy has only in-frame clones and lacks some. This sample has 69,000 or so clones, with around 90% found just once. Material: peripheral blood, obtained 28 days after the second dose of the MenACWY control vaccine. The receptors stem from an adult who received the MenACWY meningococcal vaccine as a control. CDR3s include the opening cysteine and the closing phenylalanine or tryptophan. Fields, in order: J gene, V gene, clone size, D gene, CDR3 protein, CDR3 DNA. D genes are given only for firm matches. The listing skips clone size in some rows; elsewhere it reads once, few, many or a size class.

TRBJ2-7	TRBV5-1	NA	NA	CASSVGTPTYEQYF	TGCGCCAGCAGTGTGGGGACACCGACCTACGAGCAGTACTTC
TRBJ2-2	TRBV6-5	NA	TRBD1	CASSFKDRGIGELFF	TGTGCCAGCAGCTTTAAGGACAGGGGGATCGGGGAGCTGTTTTTT
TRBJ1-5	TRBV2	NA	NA	CASSEALGGNQPQHF	TGTGCCAGCAGTGAAGCGCTTGGGGGCAATCAGCCCCAGCATTTT
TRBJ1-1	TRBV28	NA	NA	CASSSPGAEAFF	TGTGCCAGCAGCTCTCCTGGTGCTGAAGCTTTCTTT
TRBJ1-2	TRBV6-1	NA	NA	CASSELHYGYTF	TGTGCCAGCAGTGAGTTGCACTATGGCTACACCTTC
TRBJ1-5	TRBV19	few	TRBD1	CASRGQGIGSNQPQHF	TGTGCCAGTAGAGGACAGGGGATAGGGAGCAATCAGCCCCAGCATTTT
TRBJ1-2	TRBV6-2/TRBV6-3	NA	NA	CASSYFAGGIKGYTF	TGTGCCAGCAGTTACTTCGCCGGGGGGATCAAAGGCTACACCTTC
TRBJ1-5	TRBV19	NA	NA	CASSRTDQPQHF	TGTGCCAGTAGTCGGACGGATCAGCCCCAGCATTTT
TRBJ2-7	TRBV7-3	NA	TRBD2	CASSLGLAVRSEQYF	TGTGCCAGCAGCTTAGGGCTAGCGGTACGGAGCGAGCAGTACTTC
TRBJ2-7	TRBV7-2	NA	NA	CASSPRAGTYEQYF	TGTGCCAGCAGCCCAAGGGCAGGGACGTACGAGCAGTACTTC